This TCR beta chain was sequenced in a study of T cell responses to AZD1222 COVID-19 vaccine. Some clones are missing from TCRdb's copy, which holds only in-frame ones; the method was immunoSEQ multiplex PCR. The sample holds about 120,000 clones, 87% seen once. CDR3 length: 15 amino acids. Germline V gives CDR1 SEHNR, CDR2 FQNEAQ (reference sequence). Trimming removed 5 bases from V and 5 bases from J, with 18 bases in between. The chain is built from TRBV7-9 and TRBJ1-2, with D unresolved. Sequences were derived from peripheral blood, sampled 28 days after the second AZD1222 dose. This sequence was found in an adult who received the AZD1222 COVID-19 vaccine. The CDR3 coding sequence is TGTGCCAGCAGCCCCTTCGATTCCATCGGGTATGGCTACACCTTC. Amino acids: CASSPFDSIGYGYTF.